This T cell receptor beta chain emerged from a study of CD8 T cells in ankylosing spondylitis. The CDR3 sequence is 15 residues long. The trim removed 6 bases at V and 4 bases at J, leaving 9 bases unmatched. The germline CDR1 and CDR2 sequences are LGHDT and YNNKEL (reference sequence). Each CDR3 protein gets one entry after TCRdb re-called the 5' RACE reads with MiXCR. This sample has under 300,000 distinct CDR3 sequences, with roughly a tenth found just once. This clonotype has at least ten counts. The genes are TRBV3-1 and TRBJ2-1, with TRBD2 identical over 7 bases. Sequenced material: blood, either unsorted or a sorted T cell fraction (not recorded which). The receptor was isolated from a male donor with ankylosing spondylitis or in good health (not recorded which). The CDR3 loop reads CASSDVGGLYNEQFF. Here the CDR3 DNA reads TGTGCCAGCAGTGACGTCGGGGGACTATACAATGAGCAGTTCTTC.